One sample yielded the 12 T cell receptor beta chains listed below, sequenced in a study of cytotoxic CD8 clonotypes in ibrutinib-treated CLL (dated by TCRdb to the early 2020s). Libraries were constructed by the immunoSEQ multiplex PCR assay. The immuneACCESS repertoire file appears here via TCRdb, limited to in-frame rearrangements. These files lack a portion of the clones; in checked studies, under half of the deficit traces to unresolved V genes, and the cause of the others is not known. This sample gives fewer than 45,000 clones in total; less than 85% of them show up just once. The ten most abundant clones make up 10% of the sample. The time point label, read with the paper, signifies: progressive disease on ibrutinib. The sample consisted of PBMCs, taken at disease progression, from a patient treated with ibrutinib. All receptors derive from a human donor with chronic lymphocytic leukemia.

V usage is TRBV6-1 and J usage is TRBJ2-7; D is ambiguous. Germline CDR1 reads MNHNS; CDR2 reads SASEGT. The CDR3 sequence is 9 residues long. Trimming removed 11 bases at V and 3 bases at J, with 5 bases between. CDR3 nucleotide sequence: TGTGCCTCAAACTACGAGCAGTACTTC. This codes for CASNYEQYF.

The chain links TRBV19 to TRBJ2-7; 7 bases are shared with TRBD2. J was trimmed by 3 bases and V by 3 bases; bases with no gene match: 2. CDR3 size: 13 residues. Germline V lookup: CDR1 LNHDA, CDR2 SQIVND (reference sequence). In DNA form, the CDR3 reads TGTGCCAGTAGTATTGGGGAGGGCTACGAGCAGTACTTC. Translated: CASSIGEGYEQYF.

The chain carries TRBV30 and TRBJ1-2; TRBD1 might be the D (5 bases). The length of the CDR3 is 15 residues. In germline, CDR1 is GTSNPN, CDR2 SVGIG (reference sequence). V dropped 3 bases and J dropped 5 bases, with 19 bases sitting between them. The CDR3 reads CAWSVTLGGGYGYTF. CDR3 bases: TGTGCCTGGAGCGTGACCCTCGGGGGGGGATATGGCTACACCTTC.

The chain links TRBV11-3 to TRBJ2-7; D remains ambiguous. Between the trimmed V and J ends, which lost 3 bases and 6 bases, there was a span of 24 bases. CDR1 is SGHNT and CDR2 is YENEEA in the germline V gene. This CDR3 has 17 residues. CDR3 sequence: CASSFLGPYTSPSEQYF. The CDR3 nucleotides are TGTGCCAGCAGCTTCCTCGGGCCTTATACATCCCCGTCCGAGCAGTACTTC.

J is TRBJ1-2 and V is TRBV12-2; TRBD1 is taken as the D call from the table, unchecked against the DNA. TRBV12-2 is a known pseudogene. This CDR3 has 18 residues. The CDR3 nucleotides are TGTGCAAGTCGCTTAGCGGGGACAGGGGTAAATAGGGACTATGGCTACACCTTC. It translates to CASRLAGTGVNRDYGYTF.

This clone occurred a few times. Different DNA sequences within this sample yield the same CDR3. The rearrangement links TRBV5-4 to TRBJ1-3; D is unclear. This CDR3 has 13 amino acids. Trimming removed 0 bases at V and 1 base at J, with 2 bases between. Germline V gene data show CDR1 as SGHNT and CDR2 as YYREEE (reference sequence). This CDR3 is CASSLESGNTIYF. CDR3 sequence (DNA): TGTGCCAGCAGCTTGGAATCTGGAAACACCATATATTTT. The whole variable domain, filled in from reference TRBV5-4 and TRBJ1-3, reads ETGVTQSPTHLIKTRGQQVTLRCSSQSGHNTVSWYQQALGQGPQFIFQYYREEENGRGNFPPRFSGLQFPNYSSELNVNALELDDSALYLCASSLESGNTIYFGEGSWLTVV.

The chain joins TRBV20-1 to TRBJ2-7; D unclear. This CDR3 contains 11 residues. V was clipped by 6 bases and J by 0 bases, with 6 bases between them. Germline V CDR1 and CDR2: DFQATT, SNEGSKA (reference sequence). CDR3 sequence: CSASLSYEQYF. The DNA of the CDR3 is TGCAGTGCGTCACTCTCCTACGAGCAGTACTTC.

By its share, this clone is medium-sized. The chain couples TRBV7-6 to TRBJ1-6; D is ambiguous. The CDR3 consists of 16 residues. The V end lost 3 bases, the J end lost 6 bases, and 15 bases lay between the germline ends. CDR1 is SGHVS and CDR2 is FNYEAQ in the germline V gene. The CDR3 is CASSFTTGNLNSPLHF. The CDR3 region has the DNA TGTGCCAGCAGCTTTACTACCGGGAACCTTAATTCACCCCTCCACTTT.

The gene calls are TRBV2 and TRBJ1-5, with a possible D match to TRBD1 (5 bases). Trimming took 2 bases from V and 3 from J, leaving 11 bases between them. Germline V gene sequence: CDR1 SNHLY, CDR2 FYNNEI. There are 15 residues in the CDR3. This chain's CDR3 is CASSELGVANQPQHF. The CDR3 bases are TGTGCCAGCAGTGAATTGGGGGTGGCCAATCAGCCCCAGCATTTT.

The CDR3 region is CASLQPPYEQYF. CDR3 in DNA: TGCGCCAGCTTGCAACCACCCTACGAGCAGTACTTC. This chain joins TRBV10-2 and TRBJ2-7; D is ambiguous. Germline V lookup: CDR1 WSHSY, CDR2 SAAADI. CDR3 length: 12 amino acids. Trimming left V 8 bases short and J 2 bases short, with 10 bases between.

The rearrangement links TRBV21-1 to TRBJ1-5; TRBD1 is the table's D call and was not checked against the DNA. TRBV21-1 is flagged as a pseudogene. The CDR3 extends over 14 amino acids. DNA of the CDR3: TGTGCCAGCAGCAAAAAGGGGAGCAATCAGCCCCAGCATTTT. Translating gives CASSKKGSNQPQHF.

There are a few counts of this clone. This chain uses TRBV27 with TRBJ1-1; possibly TRBD1 for D (6 bases). V lost 0 bases and J lost 7, with 12 bases in between. This CDR3 has 14 amino acids. CDR1 and CDR2 from the germline V gene are MNHEY and SMNVEV (reference sequence). The CDR3 protein is CASSLSYRAFEAFF. CDR3 in DNA: TGTGCCAGCAGTTTATCGTACAGGGCTTTTGAAGCTTTCTTT.